This paragraph covers one T cell receptor beta chain sequence. Its antigen is as yet unknown. The CDR3 is 18 residues long. Germline V gene lookup returns CDR1 MNHNS and CDR2 SASEGT. The V gene end was trimmed by 0 bases and the J gene end by 4 bases; junction bases not matched to a gene: 13. The data derive from a study of cytomegalovirus exposure and HLA in healthy donors. Vbeta (60) and Jbeta (13) primers were used in the PCR. Data came from immunoSEQ multiplex PCR; TCRdb stores just in-frame clones and leaves some out. The table has about 160,000 clones, 80% seen once. Overall study findings and caveats: The authors later linked a missense DCLRE1C variant to TCR beta V- and J-gene trimming. Cytomegalovirus-associated TCR beta chains were listed, numbering 164. Later analysis revealed greater clonal expansion in HLA-associated TCR beta chains than in equally common others. The authors excluded some V segments, including TRBV6-2 and TRBV6-3, as indistinguishable.

The sequenced material came from PBMCs. This sequence originates from a man aged 18 to 29 in good health and CMV-seropositive. The chain combines TRBV6-1 with TRBJ2-7, with 9 positions matching TRBD1. The CDR3 is CASSEAFFRTGDLYEQYF. DNA for the CDR3: TGTGCCAGCAGTGAAGCGTTTTTTAGGACAGGGGACTTATACGAGCAGTACTTC.